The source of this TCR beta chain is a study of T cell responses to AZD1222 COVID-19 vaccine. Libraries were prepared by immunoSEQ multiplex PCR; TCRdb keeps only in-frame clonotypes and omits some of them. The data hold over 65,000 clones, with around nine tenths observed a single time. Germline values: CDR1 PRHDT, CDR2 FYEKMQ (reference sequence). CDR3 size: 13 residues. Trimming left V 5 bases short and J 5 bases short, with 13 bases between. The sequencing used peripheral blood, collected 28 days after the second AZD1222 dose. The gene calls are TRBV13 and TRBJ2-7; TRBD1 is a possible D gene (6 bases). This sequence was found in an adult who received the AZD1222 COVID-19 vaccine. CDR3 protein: CASSPGVGNEQYF. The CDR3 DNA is TGTGCCAGCAGCCCAGGGGTGGGGAACGAGCAGTACTTC. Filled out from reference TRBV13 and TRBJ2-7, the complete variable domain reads AAGVIQSPRHLIKEKRETATLKCYPIPRHDTVYWYQQGPGQDPQFLISFYEKMQSDKGSIPDRFSAQQFSDYHSELNMSSLELGDSALYFCASSPGVGNEQYFGPGTRLTVT.